This TCR beta chain was obtained from a study of cytomegalovirus exposure and HLA in healthy donors. Across the study: Tens of millions of unique TCRs from HLA-typed donors were held in an early data release.

As concerns this clone: Its antigen is as yet unknown.

Donors had nominal health at sampling but likely had unrecorded immune exposures. Use of 60 Vbeta and 13 Jbeta primers characterized the PCR. Per the study methods: Per a later analysis, the number of unique TCR beta chains was 75 million to 90 million, of which roughly 11 million were shared. Clones were read by immunoSEQ multiplex PCR, and TCRdb kept only the in-frame ones, dropping some. The DNA gave D and trimming, while V, J and clone size come from that table. Of roughly 100,000 clones listed, around 82% were seen once; the top ten hold roughly 1.9%. Study observations and caveats: It has been reported that TCR beta sequences accurately predicted the HLA-A and HLA-B alleles of most subjects.

The CDR3 runs to 13 residues. Germline V gene sequence: CDR1 SGHVS, CDR2 FQNEAQ. With 5 bases removed from V and 3 bases from J, the gap between germline ends came to 11 bases. The receptor comes from a woman in her thirties or forties in good health and CMV-seronegative. The sequencing sample was made of PBMCs. V is TRBV7-8 and J is TRBJ2-7; the D gene is possibly TRBD2 (5 bases). CDR3 nucleotide sequence: TGTGCCAGCAGCCGCACTAGGGACTACGAGCAGTACTTC. Amino acid sequence: CASSRTRDYEQYF.